The 23 T cell receptor beta chains below come from one sample, sequenced in a study of T cells in Graves' hyperthyroidism and ophthalmopathy. What was amplified from RNA transcripts were TCR beta CDR3 regions. An initial round of RT-PCR targeting the TCR CDR3 relied on the HTBI primer set. Via MiXCR, TCRdb re-called the multiplex PCR reads, giving one row per CDR3 protein. The sample lists some 250,000 distinct CDR3 sequences, roughly 15% occurring once. The sequenced sample was blood. The receptors derive from a woman aged 35 to 49 with Graves' hyperthyroidism that later progressed to Graves' ophthalmopathy.

This clonotype was found many times. The chain links TRBV5-1 to TRBJ2-1, with 9 bases aligning to TRBD2. This CDR3 has 15 amino acids. Unmatched junction bases numbered 11, after V lost 8 bases and J lost 5 bases. Germline CDR1 SGHRS, CDR2 YFSETQ. The CDR3 region has the DNA TGCGCCAGTCAGCCCTGGGCGGGAGGGGACAATGAGCAGTTCTTC. Translation gives CASQPWAGGDNEQFF.

This clonotype was detected many times. Written as DNA, the CDR3 is TGTGCCATCAGTGTTGGGACAGGGGACGAGCAGTACTTC. Translating gives CAISVGTGDEQYF. The J gene is TRBJ2-7, the V gene TRBV10-3; 10 positions match TRBD1. From germline, CDR1 is ENHRY and CDR2 SYGVKD. V lost 4 bases to trimming and J lost 5 bases; unmatched junction nucleotides: 2. This CDR3 region has 13 residues.

The table lists this clonotype with many counts. CDR3 protein: CASSLASLGSDTQYF. CDR3 coding DNA: TGTGCCAGCAGTTTAGCTAGTTTAGGTTCAGATACGCAGTATTTT. The J gene is TRBJ2-3, the V gene TRBV12-3 or TRBV12-4; D is undetermined. This CDR3 is 15 amino acids long. Trimming cost V 0 bases and J 4 bases, with 11 bases left between them.

A few counts support this clonotype. This sequence joins TRBV7-8 and TRBJ1-5; TRBD1 aligns across 8 bases. Germline V gene data show CDR1 as SGHVS and CDR2 as FQNEAQ. Losses at the gene ends were 5 bases for V and 2 bases for J; bases not matched to a gene: 5. This CDR3 spans 15 amino acids. CDR3 bases: TGTGCCAGCAGCGTGGACAGGGTTGGCAATCAGCCCCAGCATTTT. It codes for CASSVDRVGNQPQHF.

This clonotype has a count of ten or more. The chain carries TRBV5-1 and TRBJ2-1; 9 nucleotides match TRBD2. Looked up from germline, CDR1 is SGHRS and CDR2 is YFSETQ. With V trimmed by 2 bases and J by 10 bases, 10 bases remained unmatched. The CDR3 contains 15 residues. CDR3 residues: CASSFFGTSPGEQFF. CDR3 bases: TGCGCCAGCAGCTTTTTTGGGACTAGCCCCGGGGAGCAGTTCTTC.

Concerning this clonotype: Relative to the germline gene, one junction end is altered; a read error may explain this. The genes are TRBV6-9 and TRBJ1-5; the D is unclear. Germline assignment: CDR1 MNHGY and CDR2 SVAAGI. There are 14 residues in the CDR3. CDR3 loop: CASSSRAANPPQHF. The CDR3 DNA reads TGTGCCAGCAGTTCGAGGGCAGCAAATCCGCCCCAGCATTTT.

This clonotype has a count of ten or more. This chain links TRBV10-3 with TRBJ1-1, with D possibly being TRBD1 (5 bases). This CDR3 spans 17 amino acids. Trimming left V 0 bases short and J 2 bases short, with 16 bases between. The germline V gene has CDR1 ENHRY and CDR2 SYGVKD. The CDR3 bases are TGTGCCATCAGTGAGTCGGACCCTGCAGGGACCAACACTGAAGCTTTCTTT. The encoded protein is CAISESDPAGTNTEAFF.

This clonotype was counted at least ten times. V gene TRBV5-1 combines with J gene TRBJ2-7; the match to TRBD1 covers 8 bases. Looked up from germline, CDR1 is SGHRS and CDR2 is YFSETQ. Trimming took 4 bases from V and 3 from J; bases not matched to a gene: 12. The CDR3 consists of 16 residues. The CDR3 region is CASSLRPTGVLYEQYF. The DNA for the CDR3 is TGCGCCAGCAGCCTCAGACCGACAGGGGTCCTCTACGAGCAGTACTTC.

Ten or more counts support this clonotype. The chain is built from TRBV7-3 and TRBJ2-1, with D tentatively TRBD1 (6 bases). Germline CDR1 SGHTA, CDR2 FQGTGA. The CDR3 covers 16 residues. V was clipped by 2 bases and J by 7 bases, with 18 bases between them. The CDR3 loop is CASSLYLGTRENEQFF. In DNA form, the CDR3 reads TGTGCCAGCAGCTTATACCTCGGGACACGGGAAAATGAGCAGTTCTTC. The variable domain in full, with the rest retrieved from reference TRBV7-3 and TRBJ2-1, is GAGVSQTPSNKVTEKGKYVELRCDPISGHTALYWYRQSLGQGPEFLIYFQGTGAADDSGLPNDRFFAVRPEGSVSTLKIQRTERGDSAVYLCASSLYLGTRENEQFFGPGTRLTVL.

The table lists this clonotype with many counts. The chain has TRBV11-2 and TRBJ2-3, with D perhaps TRBD2 (5 bases). This CDR3 contains 12 residues. CDR1 is SGHAT, CDR2 FQNNGV, per germline. Between the trimmed V and J ends, which lost 8 bases and 3 bases, there was a span of 9 bases. The CDR3 bases are TGTGCCAGCTCTAGGACTACAGATACGCAGTATTTT. It is translated as CASSRTTDTQYF.

This clonotype turned up a few times. This chain uses TRBV6-1 with TRBJ2-7; possibly TRBD2 for D (5 bases). This CDR3 comprises 12 residues. Trimming removed 6 bases from V and 1 base from J, with 7 bases in between. The germline CDR1 and CDR2 sequences are MNHNS and SASEGT. The CDR3 sequence is CASSGISYEQYF. The CDR3 DNA follows: TGTGCCAGCAGCGGGATTTCCTACGAGCAGTACTTC.

This clonotype was recorded at least ten times. The V and J genes are TRBV7-6 and TRBJ2-7; 12 nucleotides match TRBD1. This CDR3 contains 14 residues. The germline CDR1 and CDR2 sequences are SGHVS and FNYEAQ. V gave up 5 bases and J gave up 7 bases; unmatched junction bases: 6. This CDR3 reads CASSEGQGAREQYF. CDR3 coding DNA: TGTGCCAGCAGCGAGGGACAGGGGGCGCGTGAGCAGTACTTC.

This clonotype occurred many times. V gene TRBV20-1 combines with J gene TRBJ2-5, with TRBD1 identical over 8 bases. CDR3 length: 13 residues. Trimming removed 5 bases from V and 5 bases from J; junction bases left unmatched: 7. Germline CDR1 is DFQATT and CDR2 is SNEGSKA (reference sequence). CDR3 nucleotides: TGCAGTGCTCGGCGGACAGGGCTTGAGACCCAGTACTTC. It yields the protein CSARRTGLETQYF.

This clonotype turned up a few times. This sequence joins TRBV5-1 and TRBJ2-1; D is unresolved. This CDR3 comprises 16 residues. The germline V gene has CDR1 SGHRS and CDR2 YFSETQ. The V end lost 4 bases, the J end lost 1 base, and 15 bases lay between the germline ends. The CDR3: CASSPEVVRSYNEQFF. The CDR3 DNA sequence: TGCGCCAGCAGCCCCGAGGTAGTAAGGTCCTACAATGAGCAGTTCTTC.

The chain is built from TRBV29-1 and TRBJ1-1; D may be TRBD1 (6 bases). CDR1 SQVTM and CDR2 ANQGSEA come from the germline V gene. This CDR3 is 13 amino acids long. V lost 3 bases and J 10 bases, leaving 18 bases between the germline ends. The DNA for the CDR3 is TGCAGCGTTGATCTACAGGGAGGTCGTGTAGCTTTCTTT. This translates into CSVDLQGGRVAFF.

This clonotype was recorded many times. The chain recombines TRBV3-1 with TRBJ2-7; 12 bases are a match to TRBD2. CDR3 size: 15 residues. Germline values: CDR1 LGHDT, CDR2 YNNKEL (reference sequence). J was trimmed by 3 bases and V by 3 bases; bases with no gene match: 3. Here the CDR3 reads CASSQTSGSIYEQYF. CDR3 bases: TGTGCCAGCAGCCAGACTAGCGGGAGTATCTACGAGCAGTACTTC.

This clonotype has at least ten counts. J is TRBJ2-5 and V is TRBV3-1; 7 nucleotides match TRBD2. V dropped 4 bases and J dropped 4; count of bases not matched to a gene: 9. CDR1 and CDR2 (germline): LGHDT, YNNKEL (reference sequence). This CDR3 spans 15 amino acids. In nucleotides, the CDR3 is TGTGCCAGCAGCCCACCAGGTGTAGCGGGAGAGACCCAGTACTTC. Its protein is CASSPPGVAGETQYF.

This clonotype was counted many times. The chain has TRBV6-5 and TRBJ2-5; TRBD1 agrees at 7 bases. The V and J ends lost 2 bases and 6 bases, in that order; junction bases with no gene match: 6. Germline V gives CDR1 MNHEY, CDR2 SVGAGI. This CDR3 spans 14 amino acids. The CDR3 coding sequence is TGTGCCAGCAGTTACCAGGCAGGGGGACAGACCCAGTACTTC. It yields the protein CASSYQAGGQTQYF.

This clonotype was recorded at least ten times. CDR3 loop: CASSLGLTYEQYF. CDR3 sequence (DNA): TGTGCCAGCAGCTTGGGGCTCACCTACGAGCAGTACTTC. The chain links TRBV11-2 to TRBJ2-7, with D perhaps TRBD1 (5 bases). CDR3 length: 13 residues. V was cut by 3 bases and J by 2 bases, with 8 bases left in between. Germline lookup yields CDR1 SGHAT and CDR2 FQNNGV.

This clonotype occurred many times. The chain joins TRBV9 to TRBJ2-7; 7 nucleotides agree with TRBD1. CDR3 length equals 15 residues. J was trimmed by 5 bases and V by 0 bases; bases with no gene match: 8. Germline loops: CDR1 SGDLS, CDR2 YYNGEE. The CDR3, as DNA: TGTGCCAGCAGCGTAGCGCCGGGACAGTGGCACGAGCAGTACTTC. This translates into CASSVAPGQWHEQYF.

This clonotype was seen at least ten times. The genes are TRBV11-3 and TRBJ2-7; no clear D. This CDR3 region has 10 residues. V was trimmed by 7 bases and J by 3 bases, leaving 4 bases between them. From germline, CDR1 is SGHNT and CDR2 YENEEA. CDR3 nucleotides: TGTGCCAGCAAAATCTACGAGCAGTACTTC. This codes for CASKIYEQYF.

In the case of this clonotype: The junction differs from germline at one of its ends, possibly a read error. The chain carries TRBV27 and TRBJ2-3, with D unresolved. Per the germline V gene, CDR1 is MNHEY and CDR2 is SMNVEV (reference sequence). CDR3 size: 14 residues. CDR3 in DNA: TGTGCCAGCAGTTTTGTGGTTCCGGCAGATACGCACTATTTT. This encodes CASSFVVPADTHYF.

Note on this clonotype: One end of the junction varies from germline; a read error may be responsible. This chain links TRBV7-6 with TRBJ1-3; D is unresolved. The germline V gene has CDR1 SGHVS and CDR2 FNYEAQ. CDR3 length equals 16 residues. DNA of the CDR3: TGTGCCAGCAGCCTGCACGGACCGGACTCTGCAAACACCATATATTTT. Encoded protein: CASSLHGPDSANTIYF.